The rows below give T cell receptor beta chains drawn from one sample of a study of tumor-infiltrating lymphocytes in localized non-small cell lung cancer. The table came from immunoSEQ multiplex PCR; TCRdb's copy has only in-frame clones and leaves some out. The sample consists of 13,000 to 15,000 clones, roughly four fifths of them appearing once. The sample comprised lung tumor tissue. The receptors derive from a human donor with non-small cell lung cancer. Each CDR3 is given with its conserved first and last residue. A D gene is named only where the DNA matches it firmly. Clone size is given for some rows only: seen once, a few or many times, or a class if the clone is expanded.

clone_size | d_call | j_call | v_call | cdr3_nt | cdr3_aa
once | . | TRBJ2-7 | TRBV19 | TGTGCCAGTAGTTGGGAGGAGGGCTACGAGCAGTACTTC | CASSWEEGYEQYF
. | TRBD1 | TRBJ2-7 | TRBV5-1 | TGCGCCAGCAGCCCCGTTGCAGGGACAGGGCAATACGAGCAGTACTTC | CASSPVAGTGQYEQYF
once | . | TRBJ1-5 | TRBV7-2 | TGTGCCAGCAGCTTAGCCCAGGGGTACAACAATCAGCCCCAGCATTTT | CASSLAQGYNNQPQHF
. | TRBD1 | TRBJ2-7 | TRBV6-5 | TGTGCCAGCAGTCCCTACGGGACAGGGAACGAGCAGTACTTC | CASSPYGTGNEQYF
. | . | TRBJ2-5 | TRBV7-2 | TGTGCCAGCAGCTTAGCGAGAAACCTAAACTTC | CASSLARNLNF
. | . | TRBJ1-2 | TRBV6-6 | TGTGCCAGCAGCCCCGACAGTAACTATGGCTACACCTTC | CASSPDSNYGYTF
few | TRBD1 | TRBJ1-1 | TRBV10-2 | TGCGCCAGCATACATCCGGGACAGCTCGAGGGGAACACTGAAGCTTTCTTT | CASIHPGQLEGNTEAFF
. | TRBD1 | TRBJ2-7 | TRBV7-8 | TGTGCCAGCAGCCCCGGGACAGAGTACGAGCAGTACTTC | CASSPGTEYEQYF
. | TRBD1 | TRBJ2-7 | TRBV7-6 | TGTGCCAGCAGCTTCGGATTACAGGGGGCCGGGGAGCAGTACTTC | CASSFGLQGAGEQYF
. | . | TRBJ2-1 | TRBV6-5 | TGTGCCAGCTCCGGAGGGCGAGCCTTAGATGAGCAGTTCTTC | CASSGGRALDEQFF
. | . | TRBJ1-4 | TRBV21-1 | TGTGCCAGCAGCACCACGATCCGACAGGGGGCAACTAATGAAAAACTGTTTTTT | CASSTTIRQGATNEKLFF
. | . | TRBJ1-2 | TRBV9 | TGTGCCAGCAGCTCCGGGGGGCAGGGAGGACGCTACACCTTC | CASSSGGQGGRYTF
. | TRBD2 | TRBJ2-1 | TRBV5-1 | TGCGCCAGCAGCACAGACCCAACTAGCGGGAGAGTCCGGTTCTTC | CASSTDPTSGRVRFF
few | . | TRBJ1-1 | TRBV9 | TGTGCCAGCAGCGTATATCTGGAGCGGAACACTGAAGCTTTCTTT | CASSVYLERNTEAFF
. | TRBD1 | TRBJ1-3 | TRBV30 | TGTGCCTGGATGACAGGGGGCGCGTCTGGAAACACCATATATTTT | CAWMTGGASGNTIYF
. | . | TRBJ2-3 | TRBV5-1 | TGCGCCAGCAGCACACTACCGAGCACAGATACGCAGTATTTT | CASSTLPSTDTQYF
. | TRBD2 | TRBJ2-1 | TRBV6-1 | TGTGCCAGCAGTAGCCCGGGACTAGAATACAATGAGCAGTTCTTC | CASSSPGLEYNEQFF
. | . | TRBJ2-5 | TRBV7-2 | TGTGCCAGCAGCTTGCTACTAGGGGAGACCCAGTACTTC | CASSLLLGETQYF
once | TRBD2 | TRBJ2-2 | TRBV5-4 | TGTGCCAGCAGCTTGGCCGGGACTAGGACCGGGGAGCTGTTTTTT | CASSLAGTRTGELFF
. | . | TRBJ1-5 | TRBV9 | TGTGCCAGCAGCGTAGGCGGGGCTAAGGATCAGCCCCAGCATTTT | CASSVGGAKDQPQHF
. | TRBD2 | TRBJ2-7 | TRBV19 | TGTGCCAGTCGACGTAGCGGGAGTTATACCTACGAGCAGTACTTC | CASRRSGSYTYEQYF
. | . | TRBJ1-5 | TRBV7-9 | TGTGCCAGCAGCTTAGGGGGGAATGTACAGCCCCAGCATTTT | CASSLGGNVQPQHF
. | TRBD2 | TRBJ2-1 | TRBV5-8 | TGTGCCAGCAGCTTGGGGACTAGCGGCACTAATGAGCAGTTCTTC | CASSLGTSGTNEQFF
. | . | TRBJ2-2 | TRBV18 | TGTGCCAGCTCACGCGTAACTCCCGTTGATTCCGGGGAGCTGTTTTTT | CASSRVTPVDSGELFF
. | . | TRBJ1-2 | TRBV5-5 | TGTGCCAGCAGCTTGGATGACTATGGCTACACCTTC | CASSLDDYGYTF
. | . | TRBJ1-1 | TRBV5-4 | TGTGCCAGCAGCTTTAGGGCAGCCAACACTGAAGCTTTCTTT | CASSFRAANTEAFF
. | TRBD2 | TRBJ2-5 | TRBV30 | TGTGCCGGGGCTAGCGGGAGTGGGACCCAGTACTTC | CAGASGSGTQYF
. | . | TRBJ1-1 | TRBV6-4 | TGTGCCAGCAGTGACCTCCCGAACACTGAAGCTTTCTTT | CASSDLPNTEAFF